The rows below give T cell receptor beta chains drawn from one sample of a study of cytomegalovirus exposure and HLA in healthy donors. Sequencing was performed with immunoSEQ multiplex PCR; in TCRdb, only in-frame clones are kept and a portion is missing. The data hold 180,000 or so clones, with 80% to 90% observed a single time. The sequencing sample was made of PBMCs. These receptors were taken from a man younger than 35 in good health and CMV-seropositive. Each CDR3 is given with its conserved first and last residue. The order of the fields is D gene, clone size, J gene, V gene, CDR3 DNA, CDR3 protein. The D gene is left open where the match is weak. Some rows mark clone size as missing; the rest say once, few, many or name a class of expanded clone.

>TRBD2|NA|TRBJ2-7|TRBV5-3
TGTGCCAGAAGCTTTCCGACTAGCGGGGGGGCTTACGAGCAGTACTTC
CARSFPTSGGAYEQYF
>NA|once|TRBJ2-3|TRBV6-1
TGTGCCAGCGGCAGGACGGGGGCAGATACGCAGTATTTT
CASGRTGADTQYF
>NA|few|TRBJ2-2|TRBV4-3
TGCGCCAGCAGCCGTTATCAAGGGGCCGGGGAGCTGTTTTTT
CASSRYQGAGELFF
>TRBD2|NA|TRBJ2-1|TRBV9
TGTGCCAGCAGTGCTCTAGCGGGGACTTTGAATGAGCAGTTCTTC
CASSALAGTLNEQFF
>NA|NA|TRBJ2-7|TRBV11-2
TGTGCCAGCAGCGCTGGGACTGGCTACGAGCAGTACTTC
CASSAGTGYEQYF
>TRBD1|NA|TRBJ1-5|TRBV15
TGTGCCACCAGCAGGGACAGGGTTTATAGCAATCAGCCCCAGCATTTT
CATSRDRVYSNQPQHF
>NA|NA|TRBJ1-5|TRBV6-1
TGTGCCAGCAGTGGATCAGGGGAGCAGCCCCAGCATTTT
CASSGSGEQPQHF
>NA|NA|TRBJ1-1|TRBV6-1
TGTGCCAGCAGTCAAACCGGGGGTTTCAACACTGAAGCTTTCTTT
CASSQTGGFNTEAFF
>TRBD1|NA|TRBJ1-1|TRBV10-3
TGTGCCATCAAAGAGGGACAGATGAACACTGAAGCTTTCTTT
CAIKEGQMNTEAFF
>NA|NA|TRBJ2-3|TRBV19
TGTGCCAGTAATGGCAGATTCACAGATACGCAGTATTTT
CASNGRFTDTQYF
>NA|once|TRBJ2-2|TRBV11-3
TGTGCCAGCAGCCAAAGGGGCCGCGCGAACACCGGGGAGCTGTTTTTT
CASSQRGRANTGELFF
>NA|NA|TRBJ1-2|TRBV11-2
TGTGCCAGCAGCTCCGGGACATATGGCTACACCTTC
CASSSGTYGYTF
>TRBD1|NA|TRBJ1-4|TRBV6-5
TGTGCCAGCAAGGGACAGGGGGCAACTAATGAAAAACTGTTTTTT
CASKGQGATNEKLFF
>TRBD2|NA|TRBJ2-1|TRBV7-2
TGTGCCAGCAGCTTAGCGAGGACTAGCGGGGTTCCATATGAGCAGTTCTTC
CASSLARTSGVPYEQFF
>TRBD1|NA|TRBJ1-2|TRBV18
TGTGCCAGCTCGTCCGGGACAGCCTATGGCTACACCTTC
CASSSGTAYGYTF
>TRBD2|NA|TRBJ2-3|TRBV6-5
TGTGCCAGCAGGCGGGGGGCTGGCACAGATACGCAGTATTTT
CASRRGAGTDTQYF
>NA|NA|TRBJ2-7|TRBV2
TGTGCCAGCCGGGGATACGAGCAGTACTTC
CASRGYEQYF
>TRBD1|NA|TRBJ2-5|TRBV18
TGTGCCAGCTCACCACGGGACAGGGCGAACCAAGAGACCCAGTACTTC
CASSPRDRANQETQYF
>NA|NA|TRBJ2-3|TRBV7-2
TGTGCCAGCAGCTTAGCTGCGGACAGAGTCACAGATACGCAGTATTTT
CASSLAADRVTDTQYF
>TRBD1|NA|TRBJ2-5|TRBV5-6
TGTGCCAGCAGCTTGAGCGGACAGGGAGAGACCCAGTACTTC
CASSLSGQGETQYF
>TRBD2|NA|TRBJ2-3|TRBV7-2
TGTGCCAGCAGCACCCGGACTAGCGGGGGGGTAGAGCGTGCAGATACGCAGTATTTT
CASSTRTSGGVERADTQYF
>NA|NA|TRBJ2-7|TRBV9
TGTGCCAGCAGCGTAGAGGGGTTGGGGGGAATCACCTACGAGCAGTACTTC
CASSVEGLGGITYEQYF
>NA|NA|TRBJ2-6|TRBV5-4
TGTGCCAGCATCGCGGATGGGGCCAACGTCCTGACTTTC
CASIADGANVLTF
>TRBD1|NA|TRBJ2-7|TRBV5-1
TGCGCCAGCAGCAAGATACAGGGGACCTACGAGCAGTACTTC
CASSKIQGTYEQYF
>TRBD1|few|TRBJ1-2|TRBV7-9
TGTGCCAGCAGCGCTGACAGGGTAAACTATGGCTACACCTTC
CASSADRVNYGYTF
>NA|NA|TRBJ1-1|TRBV18
TGTGCCAGCTCGCTAGACAGTCAGAACACTGAAGCTTTCTTT
CASSLDSQNTEAFF
>NA|NA|TRBJ1-6|TRBV6-1
TGTGCCAGCAGTGAGCACCGGGAGCCTAATTCACCCCTCCACTTT
CASSEHREPNSPLHF
>NA|NA|TRBJ2-3|TRBV18
TGTGCCAGCTCACCGGGACAACGCAGCACAGATACGCAGTATTTT
CASSPGQRSTDTQYF
>NA|NA|TRBJ2-3|TRBV15
TGTGCCACCAGCAGAGAGGTGCCTAGCGTTCGGACAGATACGCAGTATTTT
CATSREVPSVRTDTQYF
>TRBD2|NA|TRBJ2-3|TRBV2
TGTGCCAGCGAACTAGCGGGGCGGGGCACAGATACGCAGTATTTT
CASELAGRGTDTQYF
>NA|NA|TRBJ2-1|TRBV13
TGTGCCAGCAGCTTAGGGACAGGTTATGAGCAGTTCTTC
CASSLGTGYEQFF
>TRBD1|NA|TRBJ2-7|TRBV2
TGTGCCAGCGATCGGACAGGATCCTACGAGCAGTACTTC
CASDRTGSYEQYF
>TRBD2|NA|TRBJ2-5|TRBV19
TGTGCCAGTAGTCCACGCCGGGCGGGGGGGCGAGAGACCCAGTACTTC
CASSPRRAGGRETQYF
>NA|NA|TRBJ1-1|TRBV19
TGTGCCAGTAGTATAGAAAGTCGACAGAACACTGAAGCTTTCTTT
CASSIESRQNTEAFF
>NA|NA|TRBJ2-7|TRBV6-1
TGTGCCAGCAGTGCGGCAGGGAGGCAAGAGCAGTACTTC
CASSAAGRQEQYF
>NA|NA|TRBJ1-5|TRBV6-1
TGTGCCAGCAGTGGCATAGGGCGGGGGAATCAGCCCCAGCATTTT
CASSGIGRGNQPQHF
>NA|NA|TRBJ2-5|TRBV7-7
TGTGCTAGCAGCTTACTGCGGGAGACCCAGTACTTC
CASSLLRETQYF
>NA|few|TRBJ1-1|TRBV10-3
TGTGCCATCAGTGGGAGTATGAACACTGAAGCTTTCTTT
CAISGSMNTEAFF
>NA|NA|TRBJ2-2|TRBV7-8
TGTGCCAGCAGCTCCGACAGGCGGCGGTGGGGCGGGGAGCTGTTTTTT
CASSSDRRRWGGELFF
>NA|NA|TRBJ2-5|TRBV6-1
TGTGCCAGCAGTGAACGTCGAGAGACCCAGTACTTC
CASSERRETQYF
>TRBD2|once|TRBJ2-5|TRBV7-9
TGTGCCAGCTACCCGCCTAGCGGGGGGGAGACCCAGTACTTC
CASYPPSGGETQYF
>NA|NA|TRBJ1-3|TRBV11-2
TGTGCCAGCAGACAATTGGTCCGGGGGAGGAACACCATATATTTT
CASRQLVRGRNTIYF